This TCR beta chain was obtained from a study of CD8 T cells in ankylosing spondylitis. Findings and limits, study-wide: Researchers report that disease-linked clones proved CD8+ and relatively rare in peripheral blood. Both synovial fluid and blood in reactive arthritis had previously been reported to carry some motif variants. A motif in TCR beta, a set of under ten highly homologous variants, appeared characteristic of ankylosing spondylitis blood.

Concerning this clonotype: Its antigen is not identified.

Making use of molecular barcodes, quantitative 5'-RACE generated TCR beta libraries. One entry per CDR3 protein, called by TCRdb with MiXCR from the 5' RACE reads. The table lists approximately 250,000 distinct CDR3 sequences, about 10% of them singletons. CDR3 length: 14 residues. Unmatched junction bases numbered 5, after V lost 3 bases and J lost 8 bases. Germline V gene sequence: CDR1 SGHAT, CDR2 FQNNGV. The chain joins TRBV11-2 to TRBJ1-4; 8 bases are shared with TRBD1. The sample was blood, either unsorted or a sorted T cell fraction (not recorded which). This receptor was identified in a male donor with ankylosing spondylitis or in good health (not recorded which). This CDR3 reads CASSLTGAVEKLFF. CDR3 bases: TGTGCCAGCAGCTTGACAGGGGCGGTGGAAAAACTGTTTTTT.